Shown below are 30 T cell receptor beta chains from a single sample sequenced in a study of cytomegalovirus exposure and HLA in healthy donors. This PCR relied on a set of 60 Vbeta primers and 13 Jbeta primers. TCRdb's table, derived via immunoSEQ multiplex PCR, lists solely in-frame clones and lacks some. The data contain about 160,000 clones, approximately 80% of them singletons. Material: PBMCs. The receptors were gathered from a male donor in good health and CMV-seropositive.

The chain carries TRBV10-3 and TRBJ2-1; 10 nucleotides match TRBD2. CDR3 length: 16 residues. Germline V lookup: CDR1 ENHRY, CDR2 SYGVKD. Losses at the gene ends were 3 bases for V and 7 bases for J; bases not matched to a gene: 9. CDR3 nucleotide sequence: TGTGCCATCAGTGAAAACCTAGCGGGAGCCAGGAATGAGCAGTTCTTC. Amino acid sequence: CAISENLAGARNEQFF.

V is TRBV29-1 and J is TRBJ1-1; the match to TRBD1 covers 8 bases. Germline V gene lookup returns CDR1 SQVTM and CDR2 ANQGSEA. The V segment lost 3 bases and the J segment 1 base; nucleotides outside the gene matches: 7. The CDR3 loop spans 15 amino acids. The CDR3 spells CSVEHPGQANTEAFF. Written as DNA, the CDR3 is TGCAGCGTTGAGCACCCGGGACAGGCGAACACTGAAGCTTTCTTT. The whole variable domain, remainder taken from reference TRBV29-1 and TRBJ1-1, is SAVISQKPSRDICQRGTSLTIQCQVDSQVTMMFWYRQQPGQSLTLIATANQGSEATYESGFVIDKFPISRPNLTFSTLTVSNMSPEDSSIYLCSVEHPGQANTEAFFGQGTRLTVV.

This clone has more than one count but fewer than ten. The chain joins TRBV19 to TRBJ2-1, with D tentatively TRBD1 (5 bases). In germline, CDR1 is LNHDA, CDR2 SQIVND (reference sequence). The V and J ends lost 6 bases and 0 bases respectively, with 18 bases between them. The CDR3 covers 17 residues. DNA for the CDR3: TGTGCCAGTAGGGTCCAGGGCCCCGAAAGCTCCTACAATGAGCAGTTCTTC. This codes for CASRVQGPESSYNEQFF.

As concerns this clone: The germline gene is not matched at one end of the junction; a read error may be the cause. The genes are TRBV5-8 and TRBJ2-4, with TRBD1 identical over 10 bases. The germline V gene has CDR1 SGHTS and CDR2 YDEGEE. The CDR3 is 15 residues long. Here the CDR3 reads CASSFPTGTGEQVDF. The CDR3 nucleotides read TGTGCCAGCAGTTTCCCGACCGGGACAGGGGAACAGGTGGACTTC.

V gene TRBV20-1 combines with J gene TRBJ2-7; D ambiguous. This CDR3 has 11 amino acids. Germline values: CDR1 DFQATT, CDR2 SNEGSKA (reference sequence). With 3 bases removed from V and 6 bases from J, the gap between germline ends came to 9 bases. In DNA form, the CDR3 reads TGCAGTGCTAGCGGTGGGCTCGAGCAGTACTTC. Amino acid sequence: CSASGGLEQYF.

The chain employs TRBV19 and TRBJ1-1; 7 bases agree with TRBD1. The length of the CDR3 is 12 residues. The germline CDR1 and CDR2 sequences are LNHDA and SQIVND (reference sequence). Trimming cost V 10 bases and J 4 bases; bases outside gene matches: 6. This chain's CDR3 is CATSDRVTEAFF. Written as DNA, the CDR3 is TGTGCCACCTCAGACAGGGTCACTGAAGCTTTCTTT.

This clone was picked up one time. The chain joins TRBV18 to TRBJ2-3; 12 bases fit TRBD1. The germline V gene has CDR1 KGHSH and CDR2 LQKENI. Germline trimming cut 2 bases from V and 3 bases from J; bases unmatched to any gene: 3. The CDR3 runs to 16 residues. The DNA for the CDR3 is TGTGCCAGCTCACCAGCGGGACAGGGGGCGACAGATACGCAGTATTTT. Encoded protein: CASSPAGQGATDTQYF.

The rearrangement joins TRBV6-6 to TRBJ2-7; D call uncertain. V gave up 8 bases and J gave up 1 base, with 6 bases separating them. The CDR3 runs to 11 residues. Per the germline V gene, CDR1 is MNHNY and CDR2 is SVGAGI (reference sequence). In DNA, the CDR3 is TGTGCCAGCGCACGGTCCTACGAGCAGTACTTC. Protein: CASARSYEQYF.

The chain couples TRBV5-6 to TRBJ1-2; tentatively, D is TRBD1 (6 bases). The CDR3 contains 14 residues. Germline V gene sequence: CDR1 SGHDT, CDR2 YYEEEE. V was clipped by 0 bases and J by 8 bases, with 14 bases between them. The CDR3 protein is CASSLAGGGPGYTF. The CDR3 DNA reads TGTGCCAGCAGCTTGGCCGGTGGGGGCCCCGGCTACACCTTC.

The chain uses TRBV9 and TRBJ2-3; the match to TRBD1 covers 8 bases. Looked up from germline, CDR1 is SGDLS and CDR2 is YYNGEE. The CDR3 is 13 amino acids. Trimming took 7 bases from V and 3 from J; bases not matched to a gene: 4. The DNA for the CDR3 is TGTGCCAGCGGACAGGGTGTGACAGATACGCAGTATTTT. Its protein product is CASGQGVTDTQYF. Combining the CDR3 with reference TRBV9 and TRBJ2-3 gives the whole variable domain DSGVTQTPKHLITATGQRVTLRCSPRSGDLSVYWYQQSLDQGLQFLIQYYNGEERAKGNILERFSAQQFPDLHSELNLSSLELGDSALYFCASGQGVTDTQYFGPGTRLTVL.

Comment on this clone: One end of the junction fails to match germline, which may point to a read error. This chain connects TRBV7-9 to TRBJ1-1; D not resolved. Germline CDR1 and CDR2: SEHNR and FQNEAQ (reference sequence). The CDR3 contains 12 residues. The CDR3 DNA reads TGTTCCAGCAGCTTAGGGCACACTGAAGCTTTCTTT. It translates to CSSSLGHTEAFF. Full variable domain (remainder filled in from reference TRBV7-9 and TRBJ1-1): DTGVSQNPRHKITKRGQNVTFRCDPISEHNRLYWYRQTLGQGPEFLTYFQNEAQLEKSRLLSDRFSAERPKGSFSTLEIQRTEQGDSAMYLCSSSLGHTEAFFGQGTRLTVV.

The chain uses TRBV14 and TRBJ2-7, with TRBD2 matching 8 bases. The CDR3 length is 14 residues. The germline V gene encodes CDR1 SGHDN and CDR2 FVKESK. J lost 2 bases, V lost 1 base, and 1 base had no gene match. This chain's CDR3 is CASSQVAGTYEQYF. DNA of the CDR3: TGTGCCAGCAGCCAAGTAGCGGGGACCTACGAGCAGTACTTC.

The chain carries TRBV19 and TRBJ2-5, with D uncertain. The CDR3 loop spans 13 amino acids. Germline V gene sequence: CDR1 LNHDA, CDR2 SQIVND (reference sequence). Between the trimmed V and J ends, which lost 3 bases and 2 bases, there was a span of 7 bases. CDR3 sequence (DNA): TGTGCCAGTAGTATCCAGTTTCAAGAGACCCAGTACTTC. Translation: CASSIQFQETQYF. Drawing the rest from reference TRBV19 and TRBJ2-5, the complete variable domain is DGGITQSPKYLFRKEGQNVTLSCEQNLNHDAMYWYRQDPGQGLRLIYYSQIVNDFQKGDIAEGYSVSREKKESFPLTVTSAQKNPTAFYLCASSIQFQETQYFGPGTRLLVL.

The CDR3 DNA reads TGTGCCAGCAGCGCCAGAGGCAATGAAAAACTGTTTTTT. Its protein product is CASSARGNEKLFF. The chain couples TRBV14 to TRBJ1-4; D unclear. This CDR3 has 13 amino acids. The V and J ends lost 5 bases and 5 bases respectively, with 9 bases between them. Germline loops: CDR1 SGHDN, CDR2 FVKESK.

This chain joins TRBV19 and TRBJ1-2; TRBD1 might be the D (5 bases). The germline V and J ends were trimmed by 3 bases and 4 bases, with 12 bases remaining between them. There are 14 residues in the CDR3. Germline CDR1 is LNHDA and CDR2 is SQIVND (reference sequence). The CDR3: CASSMGSGLYGYTF. CDR3 sequence (DNA): TGTGCCAGTAGTATGGGGTCAGGGCTCTATGGCTACACCTTC.

The rearrangement joins TRBV19 to TRBJ2-3; 7 nucleotides match TRBD2. The CDR3 contains 17 residues. V lost 3 bases and J lost 1; bases outside the gene matches: 10. Looked up from germline, CDR1 is LNHDA and CDR2 is SQIVND (reference sequence). The CDR3 DNA follows: TGTGCCAGTAGTATTTTTACCGGGACTATAGGCACAGATACGCAGTATTTT. It is translated as CASSIFTGTIGTDTQYF.

The chain uses TRBV6-4 and TRBJ1-1, with D possibly matching TRBD1 (5 bases). Germline loops: CDR1 MRHNA, CDR2 SNTAGT. Trimming stripped 5 bases from V and 4 bases from J, with 11 bases between. The CDR3 has 13 amino acids. CDR3 bases: TGTGCCAGCAGTTCTACGACAGTCACTGAAGCTTTCTTT. It specifies CASSSTTVTEAFF.

The J gene is TRBJ2-1, the V gene TRBV27, with 7 bases matching TRBD2. V trimming: 2 bases; J trimming: 3 bases; junction bases outside the gene matches: 4. This CDR3 region has 15 residues. Per the germline V gene, CDR1 is MNHEY and CDR2 is SMNVEV (reference sequence). The CDR3 DNA follows: TGTGCCAGCAGTTTAACGGGACTAAACTACAATGAGCAGTTCTTC. Residues: CASSLTGLNYNEQFF.

The rearrangement links TRBV27 to TRBJ1-2; D is perhaps TRBD1 (5 bases). The CDR3 runs 15 residues. V was shortened by 3 bases and J by 4 bases, with 15 bases between the two germline ends. Germline CDR1 reads MNHEY; CDR2 reads SMNVEV (reference sequence). In nucleotides, the CDR3 is TGTGCCAGCAGTTTTTCCTCGACAGCCGTCTATGGCTACACCTTC. Residues: CASSFSSTAVYGYTF.

This chain joins TRBV5-4 and TRBJ2-3, with D perhaps TRBD2 (6 bases). The CDR3 is 14 amino acids. V dropped 3 bases and J dropped 3 bases, with 11 bases sitting between them. From germline, CDR1 is SGHNT and CDR2 YYREEE (reference sequence). This CDR3 is CASSWGTETDTQYF. CDR3 nucleotides: TGTGCCAGCAGCTGGGGGACTGAGACAGATACGCAGTATTTT.

This clone was seen just once. The chain recombines TRBV28 with TRBJ1-4; the match to TRBD1 covers 9 bases. CDR1 is MDHEN, CDR2 SYDVKM, per germline. J gave up 3 bases and V 6 bases, and 17 bases lay outside the gene matches. CDR3 length equals 19 residues. The CDR3 DNA reads as TGTGCCAGCAGGAATATAGCACAGGGGGCGGATTATCCTAATGAAAAACTGTTTTTT. Residues: CASRNIAQGADYPNEKLFF.

The chain uses TRBV27 and TRBJ1-1, with D perhaps matching TRBD1 (6 bases). The CDR3 spans 16 residues. Between the trimmed V and J ends, which lost 4 bases and 0 bases, there was a span of 15 bases. Germline assignment: CDR1 MNHEY and CDR2 SMNVEV (reference sequence). This chain's CDR3 is CASSSGQFFMNTEAFF. Written as DNA, the CDR3 is TGTGCCAGCAGTTCCGGACAGTTCTTCATGAACACTGAAGCTTTCTTT.

The V call is TRBV15, the J call TRBJ1-6; no reliable D call. Between the trimmed V and J ends, which lost 5 bases and 7 bases, there was a span of 15 bases. This CDR3 has 15 amino acids. Germline loops: CDR1 LNHNV, CDR2 YYDKDF (reference sequence). The CDR3, as DNA: TGTGCCACCAGCTTCCGCGGAGTGGCGAATTCACCCCTCCACTTT. Amino acids: CATSFRGVANSPLHF.

This sequence joins TRBV27 and TRBJ2-5; D is unresolved. The DNA matches TRBJ2-7 better at its end, which makes the J call doubtful. Germline CDR1 MNHEY, CDR2 SMNVEV (reference sequence). The CDR3 runs to 11 residues. The DNA of the CDR3 is TGTGCCAGCAGTTTCGGAAGCGAGCAGTACTTC. Residues: CASSFGSEQYF.

This chain connects TRBV14 to TRBJ2-1, with 7 bases fitting TRBD1. The CDR3 sequence is 14 residues long. J lost 6 bases, V lost 1 base, and 3 bases had no gene match. Germline V lookup: CDR1 SGHDN, CDR2 FVKESK. The chain's CDR3 is CASSQVRGPNEQFF. Here the CDR3 DNA reads TGTGCCAGCAGCCAAGTAAGGGGGCCCAATGAGCAGTTCTTC.

On this clone itself: A read error may account for a junction end that differs from germline. The CDR3 region has the DNA TGTTCCAGCAGCTACTTCACCGAAAACTATGGCTACACCTTC. Translation gives CSSSYFTENYGYTF. V usage is TRBV7-9 and J usage is TRBJ1-2; D is unresolved. This CDR3 is built from 14 residues. Per the germline V gene, CDR1 is SEHNR and CDR2 is FQNEAQ (reference sequence).

This clone was recorded once. The CDR3 reads CASSIGAVSNQPQHF. Here the CDR3 DNA reads TGTGCCAGTAGTATAGGGGCAGTTAGCAATCAGCCCCAGCATTTT. This sequence joins TRBV19 and TRBJ1-5, with D hard to call. Trimming removed 1 base from V and 0 bases from J, with 7 bases in between. The CDR3 totals 15 residues. Germline V gene lookup returns CDR1 LNHDA and CDR2 SQIVND (reference sequence).

The chain recombines TRBV5-1 with TRBJ1-1; 8 bases fit TRBD1. In germline, CDR1 is SGHRS, CDR2 YFSETQ. With 5 bases clipped from V and 7 bases from J, the junction kept 10 bases outside the gene matches. The CDR3 length is 14 residues. CDR3 residues: CASREGRTGIEAFF. In DNA form, the CDR3 reads TGCGCCAGCAGGGAAGGTCGGACAGGGATTGAAGCTTTCTTT. The full variable domain, completed using reference TRBV5-1 and TRBJ1-1, is KAGVTQTPRYLIKTRGQQVTLSCSPISGHRSVSWYQQTPGQGLQFLFEYFSETQRNKGNFPGRFSGRQFSNSRSEMNVSTLELGDSALYLCASREGRTGIEAFFGQGTRLTVV.

V gene TRBV9 combines with J gene TRBJ2-3, with 9 bases matching TRBD2. V lost 4 bases, J lost 2 bases, and 11 bases stayed unmatched. The CDR3 has 17 amino acids. CDR1 and CDR2 (germline): SGDLS, YYNGEE. The CDR3, as DNA: TGTGCCAGCAGCCCCGATACGGTAGCGGGGGCCACAGATACGCAGTATTTT. It translates to CASSPDTVAGATDTQYF.

This clone was recorded only once. The same CDR3 can be traced to other DNA sequences in this sample. V is TRBV9 and J is TRBJ1-5; D not certain. CDR3 length equals 14 residues. Germline assignment: CDR1 SGDLS and CDR2 YYNGEE. V lost 0 bases and J lost 1, with 5 bases in between. CDR3 in DNA: TGTGCCAGCAGCGTAGGAGGGAGCAATCAGCCCCAGCATTTT. Its translation: CASSVGGSNQPQHF.